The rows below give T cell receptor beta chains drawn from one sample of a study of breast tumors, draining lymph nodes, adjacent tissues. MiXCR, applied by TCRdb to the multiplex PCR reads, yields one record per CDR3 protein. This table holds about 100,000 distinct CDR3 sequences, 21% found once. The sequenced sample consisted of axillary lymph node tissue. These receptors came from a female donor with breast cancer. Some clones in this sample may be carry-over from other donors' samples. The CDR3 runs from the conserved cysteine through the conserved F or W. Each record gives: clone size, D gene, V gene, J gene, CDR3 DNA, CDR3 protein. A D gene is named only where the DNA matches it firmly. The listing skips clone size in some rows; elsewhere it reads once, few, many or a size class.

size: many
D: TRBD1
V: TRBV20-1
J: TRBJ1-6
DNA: TGCAGTGCCGATACGGACAGGAATAATTCACCCCTCCACTTT
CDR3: CSADTDRNNSPLHF

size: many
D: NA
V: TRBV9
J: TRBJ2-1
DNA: TGTGCCAGCAGCGTAGGGGTTAGGGGAGATGAGCAGTTCTTC
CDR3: CASSVGVRGDEQFF

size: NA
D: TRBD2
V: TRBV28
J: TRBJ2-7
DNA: TGTGCCAGTACCCCGGGAGGCTCACCCCGCGAGCAGTACTTC
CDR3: CASTPGGSPREQYF

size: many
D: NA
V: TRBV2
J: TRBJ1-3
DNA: TGTGCCAGCAGTGGACAGATAGGAAACACCATATATTTT
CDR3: CASSGQIGNTIYF

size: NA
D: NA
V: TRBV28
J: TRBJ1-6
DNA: TGTGCCAGCAGGTTCGGTAGCTCCTATAATTCACCCCTCCACTTT
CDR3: CASRFGSSYNSPLHF

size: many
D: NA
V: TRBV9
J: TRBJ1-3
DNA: TGTGCCAGCAGCCCAAATGGGGCCTCTGGAAACACCATATATTTT
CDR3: CASSPNGASGNTIYF

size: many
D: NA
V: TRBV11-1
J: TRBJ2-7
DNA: TGTGCCAGCAGCTTAGACAGGCCTGGGGAGCAGTACTTC
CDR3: CASSLDRPGEQYF

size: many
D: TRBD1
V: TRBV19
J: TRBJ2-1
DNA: TGTGCCAGTAGTAAAGGACAGGGAGGTTACAATGAGCAGTTCTTC
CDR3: CASSKGQGGYNEQFF

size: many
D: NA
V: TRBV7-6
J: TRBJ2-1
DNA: TGTGCCAGCAGCTTAGTCGGGGGTATTGGCTCCTACAATGAGCAGTTCTTC
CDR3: CASSLVGGIGSYNEQFF

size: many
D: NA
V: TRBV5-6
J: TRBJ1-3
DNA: TGTGCCAGCAGCTTGATGACAGGTTCTGGAAACACCATATATTTT
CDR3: CASSLMTGSGNTIYF